The 11 T cell receptor beta chains presented below share a single source sample, sequenced in a study of shared clonotypes between healthy human individuals. Profiling relied on immunoSEQ multiplex PCR, and the TCRdb table lists in-frame clones only, not all of them. The repertoire holds roughly 520,000 clones, with about 96% as singletons. Material for sequencing was naive CD4+ T cells sorted from blood. Subset defined: CD45RA+ positively selected. These receptors were obtained from a woman in her twenties or thirties in good health.

Only a few counts were recorded for this clone. This chain uses TRBV20-1 with TRBJ1-5; D is uncertain. From germline, CDR1 is DFQATT and CDR2 SNEGSKA (reference sequence). The CDR3 totals 11 residues. V was trimmed by 0 bases and J by 9 bases, leaving 6 bases between them. The CDR3, as DNA: TGCAGTGCTAGAGATGCAGGGCCCCAGCATTTT. Translation: CSARDAGPQHF.

The rearrangement links TRBV28 to TRBJ2-7, with TRBD1 identical over 9 bases. Germline V lookup: CDR1 MDHEN, CDR2 SYDVKM. The CDR3 is 15 residues long. Losses at the gene ends were 6 bases for V and 5 bases for J; bases not matched to a gene: 11. The CDR3 DNA reads as TGTGCCAGCAGGTCACCCGGGACAGGGATCAACGAGCAGTACTTC. Encoded protein: CASRSPGTGINEQYF.

This sequence joins TRBV12-1 and TRBJ2-7; the listed D gene, TRBD2, was not tested against the DNA. TRBV12-1 is flagged as a pseudogene. This CDR3 is built from 13 residues. CDR3 amino acids: CASRRGSYYEQYF. The CDR3 DNA follows: TGTGCCAGCAGACGGGGGAGTTACTACGAGCAGTACTTC.

The chain joins TRBV6-1 to TRBJ2-5; 12 bases map to TRBD1. The J segment lost 7 bases and the V segment lost 4 bases, leaving 4 bases of the junction unmatched. This CDR3 spans 14 amino acids. Germline V lookup: CDR1 MNHNS, CDR2 SASEGT. CDR3 amino acids: CASSVRGQGATQYF. The CDR3 DNA sequence: TGTGCCAGCAGTGTGAGGGGACAGGGGGCGACCCAGTACTTC.

The chain couples TRBV10-3 to TRBJ2-3, with 8 positions matching TRBD1. The CDR3 runs 15 residues. V dropped 8 bases and J dropped 2; count of bases not matched to a gene: 9. CDR1 is ENHRY and CDR2 is SYGVKD in the germline V gene. The CDR3 DNA follows: TGTGCCATCCATTCTGACAGGGGACCCACAGATACGCAGTATTTT. Amino acids: CAIHSDRGPTDTQYF.

The CDR3 protein is CASSESPVYGYTF. The CDR3 DNA reads TGTGCCAGCAGTGAATCCCCCGTCTATGGCTACACCTTC. This chain links TRBV6-1 with TRBJ1-2; D gene unclear. The CDR3 runs to 13 residues. Looked up from germline, CDR1 is MNHNS and CDR2 is SASEGT. V shed 2 bases and J shed 4 bases, with 8 bases lying between them.

The chain joins TRBV29-1 to TRBJ1-2; D unresolved. V was pared by 6 bases and J by 7 bases, with 24 bases between. The germline V gene has CDR1 SQVTM and CDR2 ANQGSEA. The CDR3 contains 15 residues. As DNA, the CDR3 is TGCAGCGTCTCTGATGGAGGCCCGGGAGTAGGTGGCTACACCTTC. It is translated as CSVSDGGPGVGGYTF.

The chain recombines TRBV14 with TRBJ2-5; the match to TRBD1 covers 8 bases. The germline V gene has CDR1 SGHDN and CDR2 FVKESK. CDR3 size: 15 residues. V was pared by 4 bases and J by 3 bases, with 7 bases of the junction left unmatched. CDR3 nucleotide sequence: TGTGCCAGCAGCCGCTGGACAGGGAAGAAAGAGACCCAGTACTTC. Translation gives CASSRWTGKKETQYF.

V usage is TRBV5-1 and J usage is TRBJ2-7; possibly TRBD2 for D (5 bases). The CDR3 consists of 15 residues. Germline CDR1 reads SGHRS; CDR2 reads YFSETQ. The ends were cut back, 2 bases at V and 1 base at J, with 13 bases in the middle. The CDR3 sequence is CASSFQGGFSYEQYF. DNA for the CDR3: TGCGCCAGCAGCTTTCAAGGAGGATTTTCCTACGAGCAGTACTTC.

This chain joins TRBV18 and TRBJ2-3; 11 bases agree with TRBD2. Per germline, CDR1 KGHSH and CDR2 LQKENI. The CDR3 consists of 21 residues. The J segment lost 4 bases and the V segment lost 6 bases, leaving 24 bases of the junction unmatched. The CDR3 region has the DNA TGTGCCAGCTCCCAGAGGAAACATAGCGGGAGGGCCCTTGAGTCCTCAGATACGCAGTATTTT. Protein product: CASSQRKHSGRALESSDTQYF.

J is TRBJ2-5 and V is TRBV7-9; 10 bases agree with TRBD1. Germline values: CDR1 SEHNR, CDR2 FQNEAQ (reference sequence). Losses at the gene ends were 7 bases for V and 5 bases for J; bases not matched to a gene: 10. This CDR3 is 15 amino acids long. Here the CDR3 DNA reads TGTGCCAGCACATCGACAGGGGGCTGGGGGGAGACCCAGTACTTC. Translation gives CASTSTGGWGETQYF.